Shown below are 9 T cell receptor beta chains from a single sample sequenced in a study of cytomegalovirus exposure and HLA in healthy donors. The PCR made use of 60 Vbeta and 13 Jbeta primers. The protocol was immunoSEQ multiplex PCR, while the TCRdb copy is restricted to in-frame clones and leaves out a portion. The sample lists roughly 130,000 clones, roughly three quarters occurring once. The sample taken for sequencing was PBMCs. The receptor source for this set is a woman in her 40s in good health and CMV-seronegative.

This clone was counted a few times. The chain recombines TRBV6-5 with TRBJ2-5; TRBD1 aligns across 7 bases. Germline V gives CDR1 MNHEY, CDR2 SVGAGI. The V segment lost 7 bases and the J segment 5 bases; nucleotides outside the gene matches: 10. The CDR3 runs to 14 residues. The CDR3 here is CASTPGGRVETQYF. The CDR3 DNA reads TGTGCCAGCACCCCAGGGGGTAGGGTGGAGACCCAGTACTTC.

V gene TRBV21-1 combines with J gene TRBJ1-2; the table's D call TRBD1 went unverified against the DNA. TRBV21-1 is annotated as a pseudogene. The CDR3 loop spans 15 amino acids. The CDR3 coding sequence is TGTGCCAGCACCAAAGAGGGGGCGAAGGGATCTGGCTACACCTTC. Amino acid sequence: CASTKEGAKGSGYTF.

This clone was detected once. The chain couples TRBV28 to TRBJ1-5, with 9 positions matching TRBD1. CDR1 and CDR2 from the germline V gene are MDHEN and SYDVKM. This CDR3 contains 13 residues. J lost 7 bases, V lost 10 bases, and 8 bases had no gene match. The CDR3 sequence is CATSTGGWQPQHF. As DNA, the CDR3 is TGTGCCACTTCAACAGGGGGCTGGCAGCCCCAGCATTTT.

The chain has TRBV27 and TRBJ2-6, with 8 bases matching TRBD2. There are 17 residues in the CDR3. Unmatched junction bases numbered 6, after V lost 3 bases and J lost 2 bases. Germline V gene lookup returns CDR1 MNHEY and CDR2 SMNVEV (reference sequence). The CDR3 DNA reads as TGTGCCAGCAGTTTCCTCCGGGGGGGGGCTGGGGCCAACGTCCTGACTTTC. Translated, it gives CASSFLRGGAGANVLTF.

The rearrangement joins TRBV14 to TRBJ1-6, with a weak D call TRBD1 (5 bases). Germline V gene data show CDR1 as SGHDN and CDR2 as FVKESK. This CDR3 contains 16 residues. Trimming shortened V by 1 base and J by 9 bases, and 16 bases separated the two germline ends. CDR3 coding DNA: TGTGCCAGCAGCCAAGTGGGGCTCGGGGGGGGTTCACCCCTCCACTTT. It codes for CASSQVGLGGGSPLHF. The entire variable domain, with the rest obtained from reference TRBV14 and TRBJ1-6, is as follows: EAGVTQFPSHSVIEKGQTVTLRCDPISGHDNLYWYRRVMGKEIKFLLHFVKESKQDESGMPNNRFLAERTGGTYSTLKVQPAELEDSGVYFCASSQVGLGGGSPLHFGNGTRLTVT.

Worth noting for this clone: One end of the junction is discordant with germline, which a read error may explain. The rearrangement links TRBV6-6 to TRBJ2-1; a possible D gene is TRBD2 (5 bases). This CDR3 is built from 13 residues. Germline V gene data show CDR1 as MNHNY and CDR2 as SVGAGI (reference sequence). The CDR3 coding sequence is TGTGCCAGCAGACCCGGGATCTACGATGAGCAGTTCTTC. Translating it yields CASRPGIYDEQFF.

The rearrangement joins TRBV6-5 to TRBJ2-4; D is perhaps TRBD1 (6 bases). The CDR3 runs 14 residues. V gave up 6 bases and J gave up 3 bases, with 12 bases separating them. Per the germline V gene, CDR1 is MNHEY and CDR2 is SVGAGI. The CDR3 region is CASSQGGVKNIQYF. As DNA, the CDR3 is TGTGCCAGCAGCCAAGGGGGTGTCAAAAACATTCAGTACTTC.

The gene calls are TRBV14 and TRBJ2-2; 10 nucleotides line up with TRBD2. With V trimmed by 6 bases and J by 6 bases, 28 bases remained unmatched. This CDR3 has 22 residues. CDR1 and CDR2 from the germline V gene are SGHDN and FVKESK. CDR3 sequence: CASSLQRGQVNLAGAASGELFF. As DNA, the CDR3 is TGTGCCAGCAGTCTTCAACGGGGACAGGTGAATCTAGCGGGGGCCGCCTCCGGGGAGCTGTTTTTT.

The chain couples TRBV19 to TRBJ2-7; D is possibly TRBD1 (6 bases). Looked up from germline, CDR1 is LNHDA and CDR2 is SQIVND (reference sequence). Between the trimmed V and J ends, which lost 5 bases and 2 bases, there was a span of 10 bases. The CDR3 contains 13 residues. The CDR3 is CASSPNRAYEQYF. CDR3 coding DNA: TGTGCCAGTAGTCCCAACAGGGCCTACGAGCAGTACTTC.